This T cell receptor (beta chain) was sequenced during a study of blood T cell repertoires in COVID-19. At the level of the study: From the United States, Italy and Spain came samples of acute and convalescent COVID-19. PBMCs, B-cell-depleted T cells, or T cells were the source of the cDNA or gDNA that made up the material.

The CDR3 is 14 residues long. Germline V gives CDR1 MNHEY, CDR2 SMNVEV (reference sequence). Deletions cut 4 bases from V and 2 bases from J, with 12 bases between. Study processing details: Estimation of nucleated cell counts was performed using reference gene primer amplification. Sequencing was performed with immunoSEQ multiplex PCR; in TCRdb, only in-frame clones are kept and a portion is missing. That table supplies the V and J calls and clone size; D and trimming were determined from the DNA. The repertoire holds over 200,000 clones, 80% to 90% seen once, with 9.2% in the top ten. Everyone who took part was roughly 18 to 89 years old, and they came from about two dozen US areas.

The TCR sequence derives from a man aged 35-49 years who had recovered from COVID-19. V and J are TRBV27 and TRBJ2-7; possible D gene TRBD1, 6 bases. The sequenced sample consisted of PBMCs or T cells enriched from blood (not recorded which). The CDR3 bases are TGTGCCAGCAGTTATGGAGACAGGACCTACGAGCAGTACTTC. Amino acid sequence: CASSYGDRTYEQYF.